The rows below give T cell receptor beta chains drawn from one sample of a study of blood T cells in healthy people across ages. TCRdb re-called the 5' RACE reads through MiXCR, storing one row per CDR3 protein. The data contain more than 500,000 distinct CDR3 sequences, about 27% of them singletons. Separately, the same data were catalogued under a study of T cells of mothers and their children.

Sequencing input: blood. These receptors were taken from a boy between 2 and 10 years old in good health. Both conserved end residues are part of each CDR3. D genes are given only for firm matches. Clone size appears in some rows only: once, few, many, or a class for an expanded clone.

v_gene,abundance,d_gene,j_gene,CDR3nt,CDR3aa
TRBV21-1,.,.,TRBJ2-3,TGTGCCAGCAGCAAAGTCCCCGGGAGGCCGAGCACAGATACGCAGTATTTT,CASSKVPGRPSTDTQYF
TRBV12-3/TRBV12-4,.,TRBD2,TRBJ2-7,TGTGCCAGCAGTTTAGAGGGGACTAGCGCCCTCTCGTACGAGCAGTACTTC,CASSLEGTSALSYEQYF
TRBV3-1,few,.,TRBJ2-1,TGTGCCAGCAGCCGTCCAGGGAGGACGACCTACAATGAGCAGTTCTTC,CASSRPGRTTYNEQFF
TRBV27,few,TRBD1,TRBJ1-1,TGTGCCAGCAGTTTTTCCCTCCCGGGACAGGGATACACTGAAGCTTTCTTT,CASSFSLPGQGYTEAFF
TRBV27,few,.,TRBJ2-5,TGTGCCAGCAGTCCGGGACTCCGAGAGACCCAGTACTTC,CASSPGLRETQYF
TRBV6-2/TRBV6-3,.,TRBD1,TRBJ2-7,TGTGCCAGCAGCCCAGTACGTACTACGGGACAGATCTACGAGCAGTACTTC,CASSPVRTTGQIYEQYF
TRBV20-1,few,TRBD2,TRBJ2-7,TGCAGTGCTAGCCTCGGGCTAGCGGGAGGGAACTACGAGCAGTACTTC,CSASLGLAGGNYEQYF
TRBV10-3,few,.,TRBJ2-1,TGTGCCATCAGCGGGAGAGAGGACAATGAGCAGTTCTTC,CAISGREDNEQFF
TRBV5-1,.,TRBD1,TRBJ2-5,TGCGCCAGCAGCCTGTGGGACAGAGAGACCCAGTACTTC,CASSLWDRETQYF
TRBV20-1,.,.,TRBJ2-6,TGCAGTGCAGATTCGACCGGCGGTGGGGCCAACGTCCTGACTTTC,CSADSTGGGANVLTF
TRBV27,.,.,TRBJ2-7,TGTGCCAGCAGTAGGGACTCCTACTACGAGCAGTACTTC,CASSRDSYYEQYF
TRBV4-1,.,.,TRBJ2-5,TGCGCCAGCAGCCAAGGGCCCCACAGGAACCAAGAGACCCAGTACTTC,CASSQGPHRNQETQYF
TRBV29-1,few,.,TRBJ1-2,TGCAGCGTTGCGGTCAGGGGCACTTATGGCTACACCTTC,CSVAVRGTYGYTF
TRBV5-4,few,.,TRBJ2-6,TGTGCCAGCAGCTTGACAGTGCCTGGGGCCAACGTCCTGACTTTC,CASSLTVPGANVLTF
TRBV12-3/TRBV12-4,few,.,TRBJ2-5,TGTGCCAGCAGCGAGATTGATGATGAAGCGCGGTCCCCCGAAGAGACCCAGTACTTC,CASSEIDDEARSPEETQYF
TRBV11-2,few,TRBD2,TRBJ2-2,TGTGCCAGCAGCCCCAAACCGGGACTAGCTGGCGGGGAGCTGTTTTTT,CASSPKPGLAGGELFF
TRBV18,few,.,TRBJ2-7,TGTGCCAGCTCACGCTTAGGGCTAGCGCAACGGAGCTTCACCTACGAGCAGTACTTC,CASSRLGLAQRSFTYEQYF
TRBV5-1,.,.,TRBJ1-5,TGCGCCAGCTTTAAGCGGCTCGGGATCAATCAGCCCCAGCATTTT,CASFKRLGINQPQHF
TRBV2,.,.,TRBJ2-5,TGTGCCAGCAAGTTACGGCTAGCTGAGGAGACCCAGTACTTC,CASKLRLAEETQYF
TRBV7-8,once,.,TRBJ2-2,TGTGCCAGCAGCCCCTCGACTAGTGGGGTGAACACCGGGGAGCTGTTTTTT,CASSPSTSGVNTGELFF
TRBV30,.,.,TRBJ1-5,TGTGCCTGGAGTGTTGAAGATAGCAATCAGCCCCAGCATTTT,CAWSVEDSNQPQHF
TRBV5-1,.,.,TRBJ1-4,TGCGCCAGCAGCTTGAATGGAATCAATGAAAAACTGTTTTTT,CASSLNGINEKLFF
TRBV12-3/TRBV12-4,.,TRBD2,TRBJ2-2,TGTGCCAGCAGTTTAGATCTCCCTAGCGGGAGTTTCACCGGGGAGCTGTTTTTT,CASSLDLPSGSFTGELFF
TRBV27,few,.,TRBJ1-4,TGTGCCAGCAGTTTAAGGGGGGTACGGGAAAAACTGTTTTTT,CASSLRGVREKLFF
TRBV11-1,.,.,TRBJ2-3,TGTGCCAGCAGCCCGTCGGGGTCAGGAGAGTATTTT,CASSPSGSGEYF
TRBV12-3/TRBV12-4,.,TRBD2,TRBJ2-7,TGTGCCAGCAGACCAGGGACTAGCGGGAGTCAGCAGTACTTC,CASRPGTSGSQQYF
TRBV29-1,.,.,TRBJ1-3,TGCAGCGTTGAAACGGGAGGAAACACCATATATTTT,CSVETGGNTIYF
TRBV28,few,.,TRBJ2-7,TGTGCCAGCAGTCCCTACACCGGGACTGAGAGCTCCTACGAGCAGTACTTC,CASSPYTGTESSYEQYF
TRBV5-1,.,.,TRBJ2-7,TGCGCCAGCAGGACAACAGGCCCAGAAGCCTACGAGCAGTACTTC,CASRTTGPEAYEQYF
TRBV6-1,few,.,TRBJ2-7,TGTGCCAGCAGTGAAGCCGGGAAGAGGGACTACGAGCAGTACTTC,CASSEAGKRDYEQYF
TRBV2,.,.,TRBJ2-3,TGTGCCAGCCTCGTTGCAGATACGCAGTATTTT,CASLVADTQYF
TRBV12-3/TRBV12-4,once,.,TRBJ2-3,TGTGCCAGCAGTTTCGTAGGTATCGGCACAGATACGCAGTATTTT,CASSFVGIGTDTQYF
TRBV7-9,few,TRBD1,TRBJ1-4,TGTGCCAGCAGCTTCAGGGGGTTTGGGGAAAAACTGTTTTTT,CASSFRGFGEKLFF
TRBV13,few,.,TRBJ1-3,TGTGCCAGCAGCCCCAGACAGATGAACTCCGGAAACGCCATATATTTT,CASSPRQMNSGNAIYF
TRBV11-2,few,.,TRBJ2-3,TGTGCCAGCAGCTCGACAAATACGCAGTATTTT,CASSSTNTQYF
TRBV6-5,few,.,TRBJ2-7,TGTGCCAGCAGTTACTCACGGCTAGGTGAAACCTACGAGCAGTACTTC,CASSYSRLGETYEQYF
TRBV28,few,.,TRBJ2-6,TGTGCCAGCAGGCATCCAGTACCCGGGGCCAACGTCCTGACTTTC,CASRHPVPGANVLTF
TRBV4-2,few,TRBD1,TRBJ1-5,TGTGCCAGCAGCCAAGGGGACAGGGGCAATCAGCCCCAGCATTTT,CASSQGDRGNQPQHF
TRBV29-1,.,.,TRBJ2-5,TGCAGCGTGGCCGGCACAGCGTACCAAGAGACCCAGTACTTC,CSVAGTAYQETQYF
TRBV20-1,.,TRBD1,TRBJ1-1,TGCAGAGTCGGACAGGGGGGCACTGAAGCTTTCTTT,CRVGQGGTEAFF
TRBV4-3,few,.,TRBJ2-3,TGCGCCAGCAGCCAGTTAAGGGTTGGCACAGATACGCAGTATTTT,CASSQLRVGTDTQYF